The 2 T cell receptor beta chains in this list originate from one sample, sequenced in a study of cytomegalovirus exposure and HLA in healthy donors. The protocol was immunoSEQ multiplex PCR, while the TCRdb copy is restricted to in-frame clones and leaves out a portion. The sample holds about 240,000 clones, roughly 86% seen once. Sample: PBMCs. These receptors were taken from a woman aged 25 to 45 in good health and CMV-seropositive.

This clone was seen a few times. The chain joins TRBV2 to TRBJ2-2, with 7 bases identical to TRBD1. V gave up 8 bases and J gave up 5 bases; unmatched junction bases: 8. CDR1 is SNHLY, CDR2 FYNNEI, per germline. The CDR3 loop spans 14 amino acids. In nucleotides, the CDR3 is TGTGCCAGCTCTGGGACAGCGACGACCGGGGAGCTGTTTTTT. It translates to CASSGTATTGELFF.

The chain links TRBV16 to TRBJ1-2; 8 bases are a match to TRBD1. The CDR3 consists of 15 residues. CDR1 KGHSY and CDR2 FQNENV come from the germline V gene. V gave up 4 bases and J gave up 8 bases; unmatched junction bases: 12. The DNA of the CDR3 is TGTGCCAGCAGCCTACTACCCGGACAGGGAATAGGCTACACCTTC. Residues: CASSLLPGQGIGYTF.